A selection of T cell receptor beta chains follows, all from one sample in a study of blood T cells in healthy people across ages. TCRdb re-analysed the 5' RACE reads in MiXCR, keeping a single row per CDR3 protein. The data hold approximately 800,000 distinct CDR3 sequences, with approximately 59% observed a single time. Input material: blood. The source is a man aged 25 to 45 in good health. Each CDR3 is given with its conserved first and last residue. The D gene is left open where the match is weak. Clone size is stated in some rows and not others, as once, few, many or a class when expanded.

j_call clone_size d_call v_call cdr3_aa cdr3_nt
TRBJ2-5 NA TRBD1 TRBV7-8 CASSPDRVKQETQYF TGTGCCAGCAGCCCGGACAGGGTCAAGCAAGAGACCCAGTACTTC
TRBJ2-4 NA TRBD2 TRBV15 CATSRGFGGGSNEQYF TGTGCCACCAGCAGAGGCTTTGGCGGGGGGAGTAATGAGCAGTACTTC
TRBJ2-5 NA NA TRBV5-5 CASSSQTTRETQYF TGTGCCAGCAGCTCCCAGACAACCCGAGAGACCCAGTACTTC
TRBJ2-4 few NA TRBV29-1 CSVEVGGSQNIQYF TGCAGCGTTGAAGTCGGCGGATCACAAAACATTCAGTACTTC
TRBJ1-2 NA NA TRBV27 CASSLGARARAGRYGYTF TGTGCCAGCAGTTTAGGAGCCCGGGCCAGGGCCGGGAGGTATGGCTACACCTTC
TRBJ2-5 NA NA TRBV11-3 CASRRQTQYF TGTGCCAGCAGAAGGCAGACCCAGTACTTC
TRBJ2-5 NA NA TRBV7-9 CASSLAGIETQYF TGTGCCAGCAGCTTAGCAGGAATAGAGACCCAGTACTTC
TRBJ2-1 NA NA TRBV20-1 CSARDGNNEQFF TGCAGTGCTAGAGATGGAAACAATGAGCAGTTCTTC
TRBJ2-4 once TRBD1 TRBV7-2 CASSLATIGTGRAKNIQYF TGTGCCAGCAGCTTGGCCACTATCGGGACAGGGAGAGCCAAAAACATTCAGTACTTC
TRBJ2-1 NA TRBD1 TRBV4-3 CASSPRGQGDNEQFF TGCGCCAGCAGCCCGCGGGGACAGGGCGACAATGAGCAGTTCTTC
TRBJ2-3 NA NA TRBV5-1 CASSLGLSPTDTQYF TGCGCCAGCAGCTTGGGACTCAGCCCTACAGATACGCAGTATTTT
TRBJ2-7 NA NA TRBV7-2 CASSPNPSGDQYF TGTGCCAGCAGTCCTAATCCCTCGGGGGACCAGTACTTC
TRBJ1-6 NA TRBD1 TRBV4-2 CASSRDRDNSPLHF TGTGCCAGCAGCAGGGACAGGGACAATTCACCCCTCCACTTT
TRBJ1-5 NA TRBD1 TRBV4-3 CASSPRTGRPQHF TGCGCCAGCAGCCCCCGGACAGGGAGGCCCCAGCATTTT
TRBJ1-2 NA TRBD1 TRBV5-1 CASSLVLTGGSGYTF TGCGCCAGCAGCTTGGTCCTCACAGGGGGCAGTGGCTACACCTTC
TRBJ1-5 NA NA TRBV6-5 CASGFDGINQPQHF TGTGCCAGCGGTTTTGACGGGATCAATCAGCCCCAGCATTTT
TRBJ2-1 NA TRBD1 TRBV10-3 CAAIAGTGVHNEQFF TGTGCCGCCATAGCCGGGACAGGGGTCCACAATGAGCAGTTCTTC
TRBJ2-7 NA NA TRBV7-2 CASSLAASAQAQYEQYF TGTGCCAGCAGCTTAGCTGCTAGCGCCCAAGCCCAATACGAGCAGTACTTC
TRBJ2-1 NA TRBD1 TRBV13 CASSLVGQGAVNEQFF TGTGCCAGCAGCTTAGTAGGACAGGGGGCGGTTAATGAGCAGTTCTTC
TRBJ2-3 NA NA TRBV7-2 CASSPVLDTQYF TGTGCCAGCAGCCCCGTATTAGATACGCAGTATTTT
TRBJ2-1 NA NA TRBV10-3 CAISELSSGEQFF TGTGCCATCAGTGAATTGAGTTCGGGTGAGCAGTTCTTC
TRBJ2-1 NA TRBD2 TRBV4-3 CTSSQVHSAGGPGYNEQFF TGCACCAGCAGCCAAGTACATTCTGCGGGGGGGCCGGGTTACAATGAGCAGTTCTTC
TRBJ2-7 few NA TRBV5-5 CASSRYRDQDYEQYF TGTGCCAGCAGCCGTTACAGGGACCAAGACTACGAGCAGTACTTC
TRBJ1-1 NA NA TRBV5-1 CARGFAGTEAFF TGCGCCAGAGGGTTCGCGGGCACTGAAGCTTTCTTT
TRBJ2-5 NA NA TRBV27 CASSLSREAKTQYF TGTGCCAGCAGTTTGTCCAGGGAGGCGAAGACCCAGTACTTC
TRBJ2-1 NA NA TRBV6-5 CASSYSITPTSPNEQFF TGTGCCAGCAGTTACTCGATAACCCCTACCTCCCCCAATGAGCAGTTCTTC
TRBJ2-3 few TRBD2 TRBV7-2 CASSYTPSGLASFTDTQYF TGTGCCAGCAGCTACACTCCCTCCGGACTAGCCTCCTTCACAGATACGCAGTATTTT
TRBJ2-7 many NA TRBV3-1 CASSPLGELYEQYF TGTGCCAGCAGCCCCCTGGGGGAACTTTACGAGCAGTACTTC
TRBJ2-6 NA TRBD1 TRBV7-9 CASSRRQGSGANVLTF TGTGCCAGCAGCCGCCGACAGGGCTCTGGGGCCAACGTCCTGACTTTC